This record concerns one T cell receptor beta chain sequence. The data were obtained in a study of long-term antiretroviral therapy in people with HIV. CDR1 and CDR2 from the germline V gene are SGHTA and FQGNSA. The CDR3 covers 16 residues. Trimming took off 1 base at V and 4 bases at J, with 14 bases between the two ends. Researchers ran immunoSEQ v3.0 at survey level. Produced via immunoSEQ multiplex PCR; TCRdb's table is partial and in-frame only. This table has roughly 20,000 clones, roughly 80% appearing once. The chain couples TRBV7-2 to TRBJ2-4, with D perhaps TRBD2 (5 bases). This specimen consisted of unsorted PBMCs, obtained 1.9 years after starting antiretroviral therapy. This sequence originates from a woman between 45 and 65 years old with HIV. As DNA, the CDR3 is TGTGCCAGCAGCTTAGGATTTTTGAGCGGAAAAAACATTCAGTACTTC. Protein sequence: CASSLGFLSGKNIQYF.